Below, 13 T cell receptor beta chains from the same sample are listed, as sequenced in a study of tumor-infiltrating lymphocytes in primary liver carcinoma. Between about 17 and 34 mg of unsorted bulk tissue served as the source from which RNA and DNA were co-extracted. The authors made TCR beta cDNA from around 500 ng total RNA with a constant-region primer. Employing slightly modified ARM-PCR, three nested multiplex PCR rounds were run, and these gave rise to the TCR beta libraries. TRBV1-TRBV30 forward primers and a C-beta reverse primer were used in the first two PCR rounds, which each ran for about 10 cycles. One entry per CDR3 protein, called by TCRdb with MiXCR from the multiplex PCR reads. The sample has more than 20,000 distinct CDR3 sequences; approximately 70% are singletons. The specimen was liver tumor tissue from sampling region 1. Subset defined: tumor region T1, superior pole. Receptors originate from a man in his forties or fifties with primary liver carcinoma and hepatitis B virus infection.

The chain has TRBV7-9 and TRBJ1-2; no definite D call. V was pared by 8 bases and J by 8 bases, with 27 bases between. CDR3 size: 16 residues. In germline, CDR1 is SEHNR, CDR2 FQNEAQ (reference sequence). The CDR3 loop reads CASGPEGRLSQSGYTF. The CDR3 coding sequence is TGTGCCAGCGGCCCCGAGGGCAGGCTGTCCCAGTCCGGCTACACCTTC.

This clonotype was recorded once. Because it lacks the conserved phenylalanine or tryptophan at the end, this CDR3 is likely a read error. The CDR3 loop is CASSPFSSGTDGEQFL. CDR3 coding DNA: TGTGCCAGCAGCCCTTTCTCCAGTGGGACGGATGGTGAGCAGTTCTTA. The V call is TRBV11-2, the J call TRBJ2-1; D is perhaps TRBD1 or TRBD2 (5 bases each). Germline V gene sequence: CDR1 SGHAT, CDR2 FQNNGV. Trimming took off 5 bases at V and 9 bases at J, with 23 bases between the two ends. This CDR3 contains 16 residues.

As concerns this clonotype: One junction end disagrees with the germline gene, perhaps due to a read error. J is TRBJ2-3 and V is TRBV11-2; D is uncertain. This CDR3 is 12 amino acids long. Germline V gene data show CDR1 as SGHAT and CDR2 as FQNNGV. The CDR3 here is CVSSANTDTQCF. DNA for the CDR3: TGTGTCAGCAGCGCCAACACAGATACGCAGTGTTTT.

In regard to this clonotype: The CDR3 carries no conserved terminal phenylalanine or tryptophan, so it likely arises from a read error. The genes are TRBV6-5 and TRBJ1-6; D gene ambiguous. Germline CDR1 is MNHEY and CDR2 is SVGAGI. The CDR3 has 13 amino acids. The CDR3 DNA reads TGTGCCTGCAGTGGGATAGGAGATTCACCCCTCCACTCT. Amino acid sequence: CACSGIGDSPLHS.

In the case of this clonotype: Without the conserved terminal phenylalanine or tryptophan, this CDR3 likely stems from a read error. The V gene is TRBV11-2, the J gene TRBJ2-1; D not resolved. The CDR3 consists of 14 residues. Germline V CDR1 and CDR2: SGHAT, FQNNGV. The CDR3 protein is CTSSLYLLVSEQFL. The CDR3 DNA follows: TGTACCAGCAGCTTATACCTGCTAGTTAGTGAGCAGTTCTTA.

Concerning this clonotype: A junction boundary mismatches the germline segment, possibly from a read error. The gene calls are TRBV20-1 and TRBJ1-6, with D possibly TRBD1 on 5 matching bases. Germline loops: CDR1 DFQATT, CDR2 SNEGSKA (reference sequence). CDR3 length: 14 amino acids. The DNA of the CDR3 is TGCAGTGCCCACGGGACCTCCTTTAATTCACCCCTCCACTTT. Translated: CSAHGTSFNSPLHF.

Of note for this clonotype: A junction boundary mismatches the germline segment, possibly from a read error. V is TRBV19 and J is TRBJ2-4; either TRBD1 or TRBD2 may supply D (5 bases each). CDR1 is LNHDA, CDR2 SQIVND, per germline (reference sequence). The CDR3 is made up of 21 amino acids. CDR3 protein: CASSIEGQGTNGHRAKNIQYF. Written as DNA, the CDR3 is TGTGCCAGTAGTATTGAGGGCCAGGGAACTAACGGGCATAGAGCCAAAAACATACAGTACTTC.

As regards this clonotype: Mismatch with germline at one junction end may stem from a read error. The chain carries TRBV6-2 or TRBV6-3 and TRBJ1-1; D is unclear. Germline lookup yields CDR1 MNHEY and CDR2 SVGEGT. There are 14 residues in the CDR3. This chain's CDR3 is CASCYPELNTDALF. The CDR3 coding sequence is TGTGCCAGCTGTTACCCAGAGCTGAACACTGATGCTCTCTTT.

Regarding this clonotype: Its ends do not fully match the called genes, so a read error is possible. The chain employs TRBV6-5 and TRBJ1-6, with D possibly being TRBD1 (5 bases). The CDR3 consists of 18 residues. In germline, CDR1 is MNHEY, CDR2 SVGAGI. CDR3 DNA: TGTGCCAGCAGTTACTCGAACTTGGGGCCACTGGCCAATTTACCCCTCCGCTTT. It encodes CASSYSNLGPLANLPLRF.

Comments on this clonotype: The junction differs from germline at one of its ends, possibly a read error. V is TRBV11-2 and J is TRBJ2-3; no definite D call. The CDR3 length is 16 residues. Germline values: CDR1 SGHAT, CDR2 FQNNGV. In DNA, the CDR3 is TGCACGAGCAGCCGACAACCCATCAACCCCACAGATACGCAGTATTTT. This encodes CTSSRQPINPTDTQYF.

About this clonotype: Mismatch with germline at one junction end may stem from a read error. This rearrangement joins TRBV11-2 to TRBJ2-1, with 7 bases identical to TRBD2. Germline CDR1 is SGHAT and CDR2 is FQNNGV. CDR3 length: 19 residues. For the CDR3, the DNA is TGTACCAGCAACTTAGATGAGCGATTCAGCGGGACCCTTTACAATGAGCAGTTCTTC. It specifies CTSNLDERFSGTLYNEQFF.

A note on this clonotype: No conserved phenylalanine or tryptophan is present at the end of the CDR3, so a read error is the likely explanation. The rearrangement joins TRBV7-9 to TRBJ1-2; D unresolved. CDR3 size: 16 residues. The V gene's germline CDR1 is SEHNR and CDR2 FQNEAQ (reference sequence). DNA of the CDR3: TGTGCTAGCAGCCCCGAGAGCAGGCTGTCCCAGTATGGCTACACCTAC. Translated, it gives CASSPESRLSQYGYTY.

This chain joins TRBV11-2 and TRBJ2-2; no clear D gene. V was shortened by 1 base and J by 8 bases, with 20 bases between the two germline ends. This CDR3 has 17 residues. Germline values: CDR1 SGHAT, CDR2 FQNNGV. CDR3 nucleotide sequence: TGTGCCAGCAGCTTAGCATTAGGACGTGCGAACATAGGGGAGCTGTTTTTT. Translating it yields CASSLALGRANIGELFF.